Each of the 22 T cell receptor beta chains below was sequenced from the same sample in a study of T cells in localized non-small cell lung cancer. Libraries were prepared by immunoSEQ multiplex PCR; TCRdb keeps only in-frame clonotypes and omits some of them. The repertoire holds under 15,000 clones, with 28% as singletons. The specimen comprised lung tumor tissue, sampled before any cancer treatment. These receptors originate from a female donor at least 60 years old with stage I lung adenocarcinoma.

V is TRBV28 and J is TRBJ1-4; tentative D call: TRBD1 (5 bases). The V gene lost 2 bases and the J gene lost 10 bases, with 8 bases spanning the gap. The CDR3 covers 12 residues. Per the germline V gene, CDR1 is MDHEN and CDR2 is SYDVKM. CDR3 sequence (DNA): TGTGCCAGCAGTTTAAATAGGGGAAAACTGTTTTTT. Translation: CASSLNRGKLFF.

This sequence joins TRBV19 and TRBJ2-2; a possible D gene is TRBD2 (5 bases). CDR1 LNHDA and CDR2 SQIVND come from the germline V gene (reference sequence). The ends were cut back, 1 base at V and 8 bases at J, with 11 bases in the middle. This CDR3 spans 14 amino acids. Here the CDR3 DNA reads TGTGCCAGTAGTATAGGGAGCGGTTCGGGGGAGCTGTTTTTT. Its protein is CASSIGSGSGELFF.

The chain is built from TRBV2 and TRBJ1-2; 8 bases are a match to TRBD1. V lost 5 bases and J lost 5; bases outside the gene matches: 4. Germline CDR1 reads SNHLY; CDR2 reads FYNNEI. CDR3 length equals 13 residues. The CDR3 coding sequence is TGTGCCAGCAGTCTAAACAGGGGGTATGGCTACACCTTC. Its translation is CASSLNRGYGYTF.

Only one count was recorded for this clone. The chain uses TRBV19 and TRBJ1-2; 7 nucleotides line up with TRBD1. Trimming took 7 bases from V and 5 from J; bases not matched to a gene: 13. The length of the CDR3 is 15 residues. Germline V lookup: CDR1 LNHDA, CDR2 SQIVND (reference sequence). CDR3 residues: CASIPRGDRPYGYTF. In DNA, the CDR3 is TGTGCCAGTATCCCCCGTGGGGACAGACCTTATGGCTACACCTTC.

V is TRBV5-1 and J is TRBJ1-3, with TRBD1 as a possible D gene (5 bases). The CDR3 is made up of 14 amino acids. Germline CDR1 SGHRS, CDR2 YFSETQ. Trimming stripped 3 bases from V and 3 bases from J, with 10 bases between. CDR3 protein: CASSSGTLGNTIYF. Here the CDR3 DNA reads TGCGCCAGCAGCTCCGGGACTCTTGGAAACACCATATATTTT.

This clone was detected only once. The chain uses TRBV18 and TRBJ2-7; tentatively, D is TRBD1 (5 bases). Trimming stripped 2 bases from V and 2 bases from J, with 7 bases between. The CDR3 loop spans 13 amino acids. Germline V lookup: CDR1 KGHSH, CDR2 LQKENI. DNA of the CDR3: TGTGCCAGCTCACCAACGGACACCTACGAGCAGTACTTC. The encoded protein is CASSPTDTYEQYF.

The rearrangement joins TRBV29-1 to TRBJ2-5, with TRBD1 matching over 9 bases. This CDR3 region has 12 residues. Germline-derived CDR1 and CDR2 are SQVTM and ANQGSEA. J was trimmed by 3 bases and V by 7 bases; bases with no gene match: 3. The CDR3 is CSAWTGEETQYF. The CDR3 coding sequence is TGCAGCGCCTGGACAGGGGAAGAGACCCAGTACTTC.

V and J are TRBV6-8 and TRBJ2-7; TRBD1 matches at 8 bases. V was clipped by 5 bases and J by 2 bases; unmatched bases: 5. The germline V gene encodes CDR1 MNHGY and CDR2 SAAAGT. The CDR3 has 14 residues. The CDR3 DNA reads TGTGCCAGCAGTACAGGGGGTTACCCCTACGAGCAGTACTTC. Its translation is CASSTGGYPYEQYF.

The chain uses TRBV15 and TRBJ1-3; tentatively, D is TRBD1 (6 bases). The CDR3 is made up of 16 amino acids. CDR1 is LNHNV, CDR2 YYDKDF, per germline (reference sequence). Trimming took 3 bases from V and 0 from J, leaving 12 bases between them. CDR3 bases: TGTGCCACCAGCAGGGGAGGAGGGGGCTCTGGAAACACCATATATTTT. Protein product: CATSRGGGGSGNTIYF.

This clone turned up a few times. This chain uses TRBV7-7 with TRBJ2-2; TRBD1 matches 9 bases. CDR1 and CDR2 from the germline V gene are SSHAT and FNYEAQ (reference sequence). J was trimmed by 9 bases and V by 3 bases; bases with no gene match: 5. This CDR3 has 14 residues. CDR3 in amino acids: CASSLVGQGRELFF. The CDR3 region has the DNA TGTGCCAGCAGCTTGGTGGGACAGGGCCGGGAGCTGTTTTTT. The complete variable domain, with remaining parts taken from reference TRBV7-7 and TRBJ2-2, reads GAGVSQSPRYKVTKRGQDVTLRCDPISSHATLYWYQQALGQGPEFLTYFNYEAQPDKSGLPSDRFSAERPEGSISTLTIQRTEQRDSAMYRCASSLVGQGRELFFGEGSRLTVL.

The chain joins TRBV14 to TRBJ2-1, with D perhaps TRBD2 (6 bases). This CDR3 contains 15 residues. V dropped 4 bases and J dropped 8 bases, with 18 bases sitting between them. The germline V gene encodes CDR1 SGHDN and CDR2 FVKESK. The DNA of the CDR3 is TGTGCCAGCAGCCTTTTCCCGGGAGAGGTCGATGAGCAGTTCTTC. Encoded protein: CASSLFPGEVDEQFF.

The rearrangement uses TRBV7-5 and TRBJ2-5; the D segment call TRBD1 is taken from the table without a DNA check. TRBV7-5 is tagged as a pseudogene. This CDR3 comprises 16 residues. The CDR3 coding sequence is TGTGCCAGCAGCCTCGGAACAGGGGGCTGGGGGGAGACCCAGTACTTC. It translates to CASSLGTGGWGETQYF.

The sample holds a few counts of this clone. The CDR3: CATSRDLSGRNSGNTIYF. The CDR3 DNA sequence: TGTGCCACCAGCAGAGATTTATCGGGACGGAACTCTGGAAACACCATATATTTT. This chain connects TRBV15 to TRBJ1-3; D is perhaps TRBD1 (5 bases). CDR1 is LNHNV and CDR2 is YYDKDF in the germline V gene (reference sequence). The V end was cut by 0 bases, the J end by 0 bases, with 15 bases between. The CDR3 has 18 amino acids. The whole variable domain, remainder taken from reference TRBV15 and TRBJ1-3, is DAMVIQNPRYQVTQFGKPVTLSCSQTLNHNVMYWYQQKSSQAPKLLFHYYDKDFNNEADTPDNFQSRRPNTSFCFLDIRSPGLGDTAMYLCATSRDLSGRNSGNTIYFGEGSWLTVV.

This clone was seen a handful of times. The rearrangement links TRBV11-3 to TRBJ1-1, with 12 bases matching TRBD1. CDR3 length: 16 residues. Germline lookup yields CDR1 SGHNT and CDR2 YENEEA. The V gene end was trimmed by 5 bases and the J gene end by 1 base; junction bases not matched to a gene: 5. In nucleotides, the CDR3 is TGTGCCAGCAGCCGGGACAGGGGGCGACGGAACACTGAAGCTTTCTTT. Translated, it gives CASSRDRGRRNTEAFF.

This sequence joins TRBV29-1 and TRBJ2-3; possibly TRBD1 or TRBD2 for D (6 bases each). Trimming left V 7 bases short and J 2 bases short, with 16 bases between. Germline V gene data show CDR1 as SQVTM and CDR2 as ANQGSEA. This CDR3 comprises 14 residues. CDR3 in DNA: TGCAGCGCCCCTGGAGGGGGTAACACAGATACGCAGTATTTT. It specifies CSAPGGGNTDTQYF.

This clone occurred a few times. The chain recombines TRBV11-3 with TRBJ2-7; D may be TRBD1 (6 bases). CDR1 is SGHNT and CDR2 is YENEEA in the germline V gene. V was clipped by 5 bases and J by 5 bases, with 16 bases between them. CDR3 length: 14 residues. In DNA form, the CDR3 reads TGTGCCAGCAGCGACCTCCCACAGGGTGACGAGCAGTACTTC. Amino acids: CASSDLPQGDEQYF.

This clone was seen more than once but under ten times. The chain is built from TRBV6-8 and TRBJ1-6; 9 nucleotides agree with TRBD1. This CDR3 is 14 amino acids long. The trim removed 6 bases at V and 9 bases at J, leaving 6 bases unmatched. Germline CDR1 and CDR2: MNHGY and SAAAGT. In nucleotides, the CDR3 is TGTGCCAGCAGACGGGACAGGGATTCTTCACCCCTCCACTTT. As protein: CASRRDRDSSPLHF.

The V gene is TRBV10-3, the J gene TRBJ1-1; 8 positions agree with TRBD1. The V segment lost 10 bases and the J segment 10 bases; nucleotides outside the gene matches: 23. This CDR3 is 16 amino acids long. Germline CDR1 reads ENHRY; CDR2 reads SYGVKD. The CDR3 sequence is CASRRYRTGTLWGAFF. CDR3 DNA: TGTGCCAGCCGACGTTATCGGACAGGGACCCTCTGGGGAGCTTTCTTT.

V and J are TRBV30 and TRBJ2-2; 11 positions agree with TRBD2. The CDR3 has 16 amino acids. Looked up from germline, CDR1 is GTSNPN and CDR2 is SVGIG (reference sequence). Losses at the gene ends were 3 bases for V and 4 bases for J; bases not matched to a gene: 7. CDR3 DNA: TGTGCCTGGAGGGTAGCGGGGGGGCCCCCCACCGGGGAGCTGTTTTTT. The encoded protein is CAWRVAGGPPTGELFF.

J is TRBJ1-1 and V is TRBV14, with no clear D. Germline assignment: CDR1 SGHDN and CDR2 FVKESK. The CDR3 contains 13 residues. The V and J ends lost 0 bases and 2 bases respectively, with 4 bases between them. For the CDR3, the DNA is TGTGCCAGCAGCCAAGACGTTAACACTGAAGCTTTCTTT. It specifies CASSQDVNTEAFF.

This clone appeared a few times. The V gene is TRBV9, the J gene TRBJ2-5; TRBD1 aligns across 7 bases. Germline CDR1 SGDLS, CDR2 YYNGEE. V shed 0 bases and J 7 bases; nucleotides not matched to a gene: 12. The CDR3 spans 16 residues. The CDR3 sequence is CASSVGLAGGVGTQYF. Here the CDR3 DNA reads TGTGCCAGCAGCGTAGGGTTGGCAGGGGGTGTCGGGACCCAGTACTTC.

V is TRBV29-1 and J is TRBJ2-1, with 9 bases that match TRBD2. Germline V gives CDR1 SQVTM, CDR2 ANQGSEA. The CDR3 is made up of 13 amino acids. V was pared by 4 bases and J by 9 bases, with 7 bases of the junction left unmatched. For the CDR3, the DNA is TGCAGCGTTGTAGCGGGGGCCTGGGGTGAGCAGTTCTTC. Translation: CSVVAGAWGEQFF.